This T cell receptor beta chain was sequenced in a study of blood T cell repertoires in COVID-19. Study information: Samples of COVID-19 (acute and convalescent) were obtained from the United States, Italy and Spain. T cells, B-cell-depleted T cells, or PBMCs provided the cDNA or gDNA that served as material.

Seattle patients were enrolled during active infection and followed longitudinally. V was pared by 5 bases and J by 1 base, with 12 bases between. This CDR3 region has 16 residues. CDR1 and CDR2 from the germline V gene are LNHNV and YYDKDF (reference sequence). In the original processing: How many nucleated cells were present was estimated from reference gene primer amplification. The assay was immunoSEQ multiplex PCR, and TCRdb's table has in-frame clones only and misses some. V, J and clone size derive from that table, while D and trimming were established from the DNA sequence. Of about 240,000 clones in the sample, around 87% are singletons; the top ten hold roughly a tenth.

V usage is TRBV15 and J usage is TRBJ2-6; tentative D call: TRBD1 (6 bases). The clonotype was recovered from a woman between 50 and 59 years old with COVID-19, enrolled during active disease. The sequencing sample was made of peripheral blood. CDR3 sequence: CATSVTGRSGANVLTF. The CDR3 nucleotides are TGTGCCACCAGCGTAACAGGGAGATCTGGGGCCAACGTCCTGACTTTC.